In its sample, the clone carrying this T cell receptor (beta chain) was seen once. Its matching antigen is unknown. These data originate in a study of OX40 agonist ivuxolimab in advanced cancers. As for the study in general: Each dose-escalation patient presented with hepatocellular carcinoma, melanoma, renal cell or head and neck cancer. Checkpoint inhibitors had been given previously to 40% of patients.

Findings and limits, study-wide: Low normalized clonal expansion also occurred in some nonresponding patients. Relatively little clonal expansion, among the lowest observed, appeared in partial responders at 0.1-3.0 mg/kg.

Germline V gives CDR1 MNHEY, CDR2 SVGAGI. Trimming cost V 5 bases and J 0 bases; bases outside gene matches: 4. The CDR3 length is 14 residues. Sequencing was performed with immunoSEQ multiplex PCR; in TCRdb, only in-frame clones are kept and a portion is missing. Here the sample spans about 56,000 clones, nearly 95% being singletons. The chain uses TRBV6-5 and TRBJ2-7; 7 nucleotides line up with TRBD2. Sequencing was performed on CD4+ or CD8+ T cells sorted from blood, taken in a trial of the OX40 agonist ivuxolimab. The source is an adult with an advanced solid tumor such as melanoma, head and neck, liver or kidney cancer. CDR3 coding DNA: TGTGCCAGCAGTATGGGAGGGCCCTCCTACGAGCAGTACTTC. This encodes CASSMGGPSYEQYF.